This T cell receptor beta chain was recorded in a study of CD8+CD57+ T cells in acquired aplastic anemia. Sequencing involved patients with CD8+CD57+ cell expansion previously shown by flow cytometry. Each patient gave a blood sample that was collected before any therapy had been received. Looked up from germline, CDR1 is SGHAT and CDR2 is FQNNGV. CDR3 length equals 13 residues. Trimming took 5 bases from V and 4 from J, leaving 11 bases between them. This clonotype has at least ten counts. Profiling that covered TCR beta VDJ and CDR3 relied on genomic DNA as its template. TCRdb fed the reads into MiXCR, producing one record per CDR3 protein. The profile shows 120,000 or so distinct CDR3 sequences, approximately 41% of them singletons.

The clonotype originates from a human donor with aplastic anemia. This chain uses TRBV11-2 with TRBJ1-1; D may be TRBD1 (5 bases). The specimen sequenced was sorted CD4+, CD8+, or CD8+CD57+ T cells (not recorded which) from PBMCs. The CDR3 bases are TGTGCCAGCAGCCAGGGAGTGGGCACTGAAGCTTTCTTT. Its translation is CASSQGVGTEAFF.